This entry lists 6 T cell receptor beta chains sequenced from one sample in a study of spatial heterogeneity in lung cancer. Study-wide results and limits: In tumors, expanded intratumoral alpha and beta TCR counts tracked mutation counts.

TCRdb reprocessed the 5' RACE reads with MiXCR, giving one entry per CDR3 protein. The sample consists of some 10,000 distinct CDR3 sequences, about 13% of them appearing once. What these receptors recognize is not known. This sample's time point: sample taken at primary tumor resection. The sample in question was lung tumor tissue, obtained at surgery. The source is a male donor with early-stage non-small cell lung cancer.

This clonotype was counted many times. The V gene is TRBV10-1, the J gene TRBJ2-3, with D possibly being TRBD2 (6 bases). This CDR3 comprises 15 residues. The germline gives CDR1 WNHNN, CDR2 SYGVQD (reference sequence). Trimming removed 2 bases from V and 4 bases from J, with 13 bases in between. The CDR3 coding sequence is TGCGCCAGCAGTGAGACTAGCCTATCGGCAGATACGCAGTATTTT. It translates to CASSETSLSADTQYF.

V usage is TRBV7-2 and J usage is TRBJ2-5, with D maybe TRBD2 (5 bases). Trimming removed 0 bases at V and 1 base at J, with 6 bases between. CDR1 is SGHTA and CDR2 is FQGNSA in the germline V gene. The CDR3 sequence is 14 residues long. For the CDR3, the DNA is TGTGCCAGCAGCTTAGCGCGGGCCCAAGAGACCCAGTACTTC. It specifies CASSLARAQETQYF. Variable domain in full (rest from reference TRBV7-2 and TRBJ2-5): GAGVSQSPSNKVTEKGKDVELRCDPISGHTALYWYRQSLGQGLEFLIYFQGNSAPDKSGLPSDRFSAERTGGSVSTLTIQRTQQEDSAVYLCASSLARAQETQYFGPGTRLLVL.

The chain joins TRBV9 to TRBJ2-2, with 7 nucleotides matching TRBD2. The CDR3 consists of 16 residues. CDR1 and CDR2 from the germline V gene are SGDLS and YYNGEE. Trimming took 3 bases from V and 4 from J; bases not matched to a gene: 9. The DNA for the CDR3 is TGTGCCAGCAGCGCCCCAGCGGGGATCCGCACCGGGGAGCTGTTTTTT. Translated: CASSAPAGIRTGELFF.

This rearrangement joins TRBV7-2 to TRBJ1-2; D is undetermined. V was pared by 1 base and J by 7 bases, with 7 bases between. CDR1 and CDR2 from the germline V gene are SGHTA and FQGNSA. The CDR3 length is 12 residues. CDR3 sequence reads: CASSLGFGGYTF. Written as DNA, the CDR3 is TGTGCCAGCAGCTTAGGTTTCGGTGGCTACACCTTC.

This clonotype was detected a few times. The rearrangement links TRBV5-1 to TRBJ1-2; 7 positions match TRBD1. This CDR3 region has 14 residues. The ends lost 6 bases at V and 1 base at J; junction bases unmatched: 6. CDR1 is SGHRS, CDR2 YFSETQ, per germline. CDR3 sequence: CASKQGMGNYGYTF. The CDR3 coding sequence is TGCGCCAGCAAACAGGGGATGGGTAACTATGGCTACACCTTC.

The chain joins TRBV5-5 to TRBJ1-4, with TRBD1 matching 7 bases. The germline CDR1 and CDR2 sequences are SGHKS and YYEKEE (reference sequence). The CDR3 is made up of 14 amino acids. The V gene end was trimmed by 0 bases and the J gene end by 8 bases; junction bases not matched to a gene: 4. The CDR3 here is CASSLDRGREKLFF. The CDR3 nucleotides are TGTGCCAGCAGCTTGGACAGGGGAAGGGAAAAACTGTTTTTT.